Sequencing of this T cell receptor beta chain was carried out in a study of blood T cell repertoires in COVID-19. About the research overall: Sources were T cells, B-cell-depleted T cells, or PBMCs; the material itself was cDNA or gDNA.

The method was immunoSEQ multiplex PCR; TCRdb's version includes in-frame clones alone and lacks a portion of them. The sample has a few hundred thousand clones, just under 90% seen once. The germline V gene has CDR1 KGHDR and CDR2 SFDVKD. This CDR3 has 15 amino acids. V lost 9 bases, J lost 4 bases, and 5 bases stayed unmatched. Across about two dozen US areas, participants ranged in age from 18 to 89 years. Sequences were obtained from PBMCs or T cells enriched from blood (not recorded which). The sequence came from a woman aged 25-40 years who had recovered from COVID-19. The V and J genes are TRBV24-1 and TRBJ2-2; 12 bases match TRBD1. The CDR3 nucleotides read TGTGCCACCTATCCGGGACAGGGGGCCACCGGGGAGCTGTTTTTT. Its translation: CATYPGQGATGELFF.